These 16 T cell receptor beta chains originate from one sample sequenced in a study of blood T cell repertoires in COVID-19. The assay was immunoSEQ multiplex PCR, and TCRdb's table has in-frame clones only and misses some. The sample records 250,000 to 300,000 clones, 70% to 90% being singletons. Input material: peripheral blood. These receptors were obtained from an older woman with COVID-19, enrolled during active disease.

With respect to this clone: Relative to the germline gene, one junction end is altered; a read error may explain this. CDR3 bases: TGTGCCAGCAGCTCCTCTCCTGCGCGAGCGGCAGTCTTC. This translates into CASSSSPARAAVF. The chain recombines TRBV7-3 with TRBJ2-1; possible D gene TRBD2, 5 bases. The CDR3 runs to 13 residues. CDR1 and CDR2 (germline): SGHTA, FQGTGA.

The V and J genes are TRBV3-1 (or the pseudogene TRBV3-2) and TRBJ2-1; the D gene is possibly TRBD2 (6 bases). The CDR3 length is 14 residues. In germline, CDR1 is LGHDT, CDR2 YNNKEL (reference sequence). V was pared by 2 bases and J by 4 bases, with 9 bases between. The CDR3 spells CASSQWGLYNEQFF. Written as DNA, the CDR3 is TGTGCCAGCAGCCAATGGGGACTGTACAATGAGCAGTTCTTC.

This sequence joins TRBV7-2 and TRBJ1-1; 7 bases fit TRBD1. Germline V gene lookup returns CDR1 SGHTA and CDR2 FQGNSA. The CDR3 runs to 12 residues. With V trimmed by 4 bases and J by 10 bases, 6 bases remained unmatched. The CDR3: CASSSRQGTAFF. The DNA of the CDR3 is TGTGCCAGCAGCTCACGACAGGGTACAGCTTTCTTT.

The chain has TRBV11-2 and TRBJ2-7, with a weak D call TRBD1 (5 bases). The ends were cut back, 1 base at V and 3 bases at J, with 7 bases in the middle. CDR1 and CDR2 (germline): SGHAT, FQNNGV. The CDR3 contains 13 residues. The CDR3 here is CASSLGQFYEQYF. DNA for the CDR3: TGTGCCAGCAGCTTAGGACAGTTCTACGAGCAGTACTTC.

The chain is built from TRBV3-1 (or the pseudogene TRBV3-2) and TRBJ2-3, with 9 positions matching TRBD1. Germline lookup yields CDR1 LGHDT and CDR2 YNNKEL (reference sequence). CDR3 length: 16 residues. V lost 2 bases to trimming and J lost 3 bases; unmatched junction nucleotides: 6. The CDR3 spells CASSQRSGTGTDTQYF. The CDR3 nucleotides are TGTGCCAGCAGCCAAAGAAGCGGGACAGGGACAGATACGCAGTATTTT.

The chain is built from TRBV25-1 and TRBJ1-4; D is perhaps TRBD1 (5 bases). The germline V and J ends were trimmed by 3 bases and 4 bases, with 12 bases remaining between them. In germline, CDR1 is MGHDK, CDR2 SYGVNS. This CDR3 has 15 amino acids. The CDR3 nucleotides are TGTGCCAGCAGTGATCCGAGACAGATTAATGAAAAACTGTTTTTT. It yields the protein CASSDPRQINEKLFF.

The genes are TRBV7-6 and TRBJ1-4, with D tentatively TRBD1 (5 bases). There are 15 residues in the CDR3. V lost 5 bases and J 8 bases, leaving 18 bases between the germline ends. Germline V CDR1 and CDR2: SGHVS, FNYEAQ. The CDR3 is CASSPRSGIQEKLFF. CDR3 bases: TGTGCCAGCAGCCCACGGTCAGGGATTCAGGAAAAACTGTTTTTT.

J is TRBJ1-4 and V is TRBV7-8; 7 nucleotides line up with TRBD1. In germline, CDR1 is SGHVS, CDR2 FQNEAQ. V gave up 3 bases and J gave up 5 bases; unmatched junction bases: 6. The CDR3 runs 15 residues. As DNA, the CDR3 is TGTGCCAGCAGCTTTGCGACAGGGTGGAATGAAAAACTGTTTTTT. It encodes CASSFATGWNEKLFF.

This chain joins TRBV2 and TRBJ1-3; no definite D call. Germline V gene sequence: CDR1 SNHLY, CDR2 FYNNEI. CDR3 length equals 16 residues. V was cut by 2 bases and J by 2 bases, with 13 bases left in between. CDR3 nucleotides: TGTGCCAGCAGTGAAAAGGATAGAACAGCTGGAAACACCATATATTTT. This translates into CASSEKDRTAGNTIYF.

This chain uses TRBV9 with TRBJ1-3; maybe TRBD1 (6 bases). Trimming removed 4 bases at V and 4 bases at J, with 15 bases between. Germline CDR1 and CDR2: SGDLS and YYNGEE. The CDR3 consists of 15 residues. The CDR3 bases are TGTGCCAGCAGCCCATCCGGGACAAAAGGAAACACCATATATTTT. Protein sequence: CASSPSGTKGNTIYF.

The CDR3 DNA is TGCGCCAGCAGCTTGGGGGGCCCCACAGATACGCAGTATTTT. Translating it yields CASSLGGPTDTQYF. This rearrangement joins TRBV5-1 to TRBJ2-3; possibly TRBD1 for D (5 bases). Germline CDR1 is SGHRS and CDR2 is YFSETQ. Trimming removed 0 bases at V and 2 bases at J, with 7 bases between. The CDR3 has 14 amino acids.

The V and J genes are TRBV2 and TRBJ1-5; no definite D call. Germline V gene data show CDR1 as SNHLY and CDR2 as FYNNEI. Deletions cut 4 bases from V and 6 bases from J, with 13 bases between. The CDR3 covers 14 residues. DNA for the CDR3: TGTGCCAGCAGTGCCGGGAATCGGGGTCAGCCCCAGCATTTT. Translating it yields CASSAGNRGQPQHF.

The chain recombines TRBV6-2 or TRBV6-3 with TRBJ1-6; D possibly corresponds to TRBD1 (5 bases). CDR3 length equals 11 residues. Trimming removed 2 bases from V and 15 bases from J, with 8 bases in between. Germline CDR1 reads MNHEY; CDR2 reads SVGEGT. The CDR3 region is CASSYAGLLHF. In DNA form, the CDR3 reads TGTGCCAGCAGTTACGCAGGGCTCCTCCACTTT.

The gene calls are TRBV27 and TRBJ1-2; possible D gene TRBD1, 6 bases. Germline CDR1 MNHEY, CDR2 SMNVEV (reference sequence). CDR3 length equals 15 residues. The V end was cut by 5 bases, the J end by 0 bases, with 13 bases between. The CDR3 coding sequence is TGTGCCAGCAGTCAGGGGTTCCCCTCTAACTATGGCTACACCTTC. This sequence encodes CASSQGFPSNYGYTF.

The genes are TRBV2 and TRBJ1-1; the match to TRBD1 covers 7 bases. The junction had 4 bases not matched to a gene; V was cut back by 6 bases and J by 0 bases. CDR1 and CDR2 from the germline V gene are SNHLY and FYNNEI. The CDR3 totals 14 residues. CDR3 sequence: CASRRGQMNTEAFF. DNA of the CDR3: TGTGCCAGCAGGAGGGGACAGATGAACACTGAAGCTTTCTTT.

The sample holds one count of this clone. The chain joins TRBV9 to TRBJ1-5; D not resolved. Germline CDR1 SGDLS, CDR2 YYNGEE. Trimming removed 3 bases from V and 3 bases from J, with 7 bases in between. The CDR3 extends over 13 amino acids. CDR3 coding DNA: TGTGCCAGCAGCGCCGGGAACAATCAGCCCCAGCATTTT. Its protein is CASSAGNNQPQHF.